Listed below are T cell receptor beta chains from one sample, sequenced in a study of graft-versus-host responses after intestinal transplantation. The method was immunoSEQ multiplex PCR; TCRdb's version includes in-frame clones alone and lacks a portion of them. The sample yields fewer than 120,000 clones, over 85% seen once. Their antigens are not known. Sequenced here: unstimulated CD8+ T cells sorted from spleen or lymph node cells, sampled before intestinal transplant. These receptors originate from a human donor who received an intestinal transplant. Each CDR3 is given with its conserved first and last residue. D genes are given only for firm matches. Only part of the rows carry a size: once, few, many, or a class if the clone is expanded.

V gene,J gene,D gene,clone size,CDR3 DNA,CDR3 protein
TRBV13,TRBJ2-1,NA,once,TGTGCCAGCAGCTTTGGACTAACTGAGCAGTTCTTC,CASSFGLTEQFF
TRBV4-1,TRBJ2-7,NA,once,TGCGCCAGCAGCCAAGAGAACAGCGAAACCTACGAGCAGTACTTC,CASSQENSETYEQYF
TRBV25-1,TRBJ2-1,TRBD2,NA,TGTGCCAGCAGTATTCTAGCGGTCCACAATGAGCAGTTCTTC,CASSILAVHNEQFF
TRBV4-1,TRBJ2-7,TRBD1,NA,TGCGCCAGCAGCCCACAGGGGCGTGAGCAGTACTTC,CASSPQGREQYF
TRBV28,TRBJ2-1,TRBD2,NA,TGTGCCAGCAGTTGGATGAGACTAGCCGGGAATGAGCAGTTCTTC,CASSWMRLAGNEQFF
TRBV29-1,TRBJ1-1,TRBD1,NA,TGCAGCGTTGAATCTTTTGGGACAGGGGATGACACTGAAGCTTTCTTT,CSVESFGTGDDTEAFF
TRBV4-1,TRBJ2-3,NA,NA,TGCGCCAGCTTCGGCAGTGGCACGCAGTATTTT,CASFGSGTQYF
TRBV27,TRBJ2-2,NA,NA,TGTGCCAGCAGTTTAGGTCGCAAGGTCGGCGGGGAGCTGTTTTTT,CASSLGRKVGGELFF
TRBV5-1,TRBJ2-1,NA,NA,TGCGCCAGCAGTCCGGGAGTGGGTGGTATCAATGAGCAGTTCTTC,CASSPGVGGINEQFF
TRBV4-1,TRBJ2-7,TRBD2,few,TGCGCCAGCAGCCAAGATTTCGGCGGGAGCTCCTACGAGCAGTACTTC,CASSQDFGGSSYEQYF
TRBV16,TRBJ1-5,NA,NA,TGTGCCAGCAGCCGCCTGGTCGGCAATCAGCCCCAGCATTTT,CASSRLVGNQPQHF
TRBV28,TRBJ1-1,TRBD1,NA,TGTGCCAGCAGTTCTCACCCTTCGACAGGGTGGAACACTGAAGCTTTCTTT,CASSSHPSTGWNTEAFF
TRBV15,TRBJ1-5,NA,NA,TGTGCCACAACGACCGGGGGGGTAGCCCAGCCCCAGCATTTT,CATTTGGVAQPQHF
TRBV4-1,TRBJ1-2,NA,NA,TGCGCCAGCAGCCAAGATCTTTCGGGGGCGGGCCCCTATGGCTACACCTTC,CASSQDLSGAGPYGYTF
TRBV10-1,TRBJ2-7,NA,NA,TGCGCCAGCAGTGAGCCCGGAAAAACAGAGCAGTACTTC,CASSEPGKTEQYF